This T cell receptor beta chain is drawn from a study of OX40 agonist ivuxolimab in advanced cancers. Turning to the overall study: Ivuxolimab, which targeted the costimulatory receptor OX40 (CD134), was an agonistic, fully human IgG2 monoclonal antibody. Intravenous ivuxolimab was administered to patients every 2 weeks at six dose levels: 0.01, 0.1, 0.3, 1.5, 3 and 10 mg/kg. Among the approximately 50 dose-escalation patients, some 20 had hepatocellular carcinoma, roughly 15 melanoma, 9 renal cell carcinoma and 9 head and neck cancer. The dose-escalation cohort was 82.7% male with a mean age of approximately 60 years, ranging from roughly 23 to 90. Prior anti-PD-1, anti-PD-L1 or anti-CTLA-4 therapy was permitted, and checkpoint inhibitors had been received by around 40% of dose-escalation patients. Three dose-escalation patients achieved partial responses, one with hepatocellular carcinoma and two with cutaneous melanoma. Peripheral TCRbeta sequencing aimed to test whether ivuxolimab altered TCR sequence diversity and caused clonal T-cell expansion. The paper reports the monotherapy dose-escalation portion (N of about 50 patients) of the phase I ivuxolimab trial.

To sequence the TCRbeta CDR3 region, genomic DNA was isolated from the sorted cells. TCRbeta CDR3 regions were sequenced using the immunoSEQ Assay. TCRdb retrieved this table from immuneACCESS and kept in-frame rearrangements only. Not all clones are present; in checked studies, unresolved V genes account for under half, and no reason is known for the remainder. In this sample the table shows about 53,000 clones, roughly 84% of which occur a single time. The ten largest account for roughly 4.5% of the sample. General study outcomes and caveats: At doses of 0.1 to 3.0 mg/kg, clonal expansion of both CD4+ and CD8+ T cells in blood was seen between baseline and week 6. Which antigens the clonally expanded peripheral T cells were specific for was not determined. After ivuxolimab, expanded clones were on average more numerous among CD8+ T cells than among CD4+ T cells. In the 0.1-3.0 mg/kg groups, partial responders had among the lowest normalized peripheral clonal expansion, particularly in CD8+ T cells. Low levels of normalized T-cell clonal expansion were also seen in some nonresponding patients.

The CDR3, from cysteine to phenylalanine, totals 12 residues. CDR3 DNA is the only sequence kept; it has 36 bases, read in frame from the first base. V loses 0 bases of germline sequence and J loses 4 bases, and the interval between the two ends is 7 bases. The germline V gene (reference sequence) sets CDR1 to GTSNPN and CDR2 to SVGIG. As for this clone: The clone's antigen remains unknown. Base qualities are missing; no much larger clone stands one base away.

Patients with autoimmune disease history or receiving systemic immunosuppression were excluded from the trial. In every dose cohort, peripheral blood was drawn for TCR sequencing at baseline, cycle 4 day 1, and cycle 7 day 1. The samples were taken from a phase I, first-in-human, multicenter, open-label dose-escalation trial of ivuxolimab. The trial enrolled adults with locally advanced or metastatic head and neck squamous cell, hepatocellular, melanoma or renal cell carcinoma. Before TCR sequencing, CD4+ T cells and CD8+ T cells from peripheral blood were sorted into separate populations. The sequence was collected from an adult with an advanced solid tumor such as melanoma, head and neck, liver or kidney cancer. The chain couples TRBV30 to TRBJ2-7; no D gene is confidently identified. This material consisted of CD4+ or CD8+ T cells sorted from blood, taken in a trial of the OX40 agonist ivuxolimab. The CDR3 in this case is CAWSVGIYEQYF. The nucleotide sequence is TGTGCCTGGAGTGTGGGGATTTACGAGCAGTACTTC.